This TCR beta chain was sequenced in a study of T cell repertoires in cytomegalovirus infection. About the research overall: Public TCR beta signatures provided an indication of both CMV infection and a matching HLA type.

General study results and limits: Ex vivo responses were dominated by HLA-C-restricted CMV-specific TCR beta clonotypes.

TCRdb re-analysed the reads in MiXCR, keeping a single row per CDR3 protein. The sample includes under 800,000 distinct CDR3 sequences, 24% of them seen just once. This clonotype appeared many times. Its antigen is still unknown. The CDR3 has 12 amino acids. Germline loops: CDR1 SEHNR, CDR2 FQNEAQ (reference sequence). Deletions cut 3 bases from V and 4 bases from J, with 5 bases between. Source material: CD8+ T cells from PBMCs. This clonotype was obtained from a human donor in good health (CMV status not recorded). Some clones in this sample may be carry-over from other donors' samples. The rearrangement links TRBV7-9 to TRBJ2-3; the D is unclear. CDR3 coding DNA: TGTGCCAGCAGCTTCGAGCCAGATACGCAGTATTTT. Translation gives CASSFEPDTQYF.